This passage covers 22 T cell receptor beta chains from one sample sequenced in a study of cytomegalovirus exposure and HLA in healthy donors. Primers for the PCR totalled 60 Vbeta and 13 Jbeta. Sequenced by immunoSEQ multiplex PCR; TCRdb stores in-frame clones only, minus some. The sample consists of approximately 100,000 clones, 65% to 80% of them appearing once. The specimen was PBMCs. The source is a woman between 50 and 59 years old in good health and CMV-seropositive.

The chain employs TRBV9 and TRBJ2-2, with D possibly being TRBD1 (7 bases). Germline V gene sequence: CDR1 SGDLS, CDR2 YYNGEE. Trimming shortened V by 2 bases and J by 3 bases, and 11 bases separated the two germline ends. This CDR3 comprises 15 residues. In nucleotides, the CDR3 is TGTGCCAGCAGCGTTGGAGGGGGCCACACCGGGGAGCTGTTTTTT. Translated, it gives CASSVGGGHTGELFF.

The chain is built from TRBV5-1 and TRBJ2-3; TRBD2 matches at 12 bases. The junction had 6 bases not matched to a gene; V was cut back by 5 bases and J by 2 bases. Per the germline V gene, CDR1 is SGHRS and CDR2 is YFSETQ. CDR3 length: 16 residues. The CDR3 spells CASSLAGGPYTDTQYF. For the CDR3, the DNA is TGCGCCAGCAGTCTAGCGGGGGGGCCCTACACAGATACGCAGTATTTT. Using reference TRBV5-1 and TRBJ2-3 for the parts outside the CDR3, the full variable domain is KAGVTQTPRYLIKTRGQQVTLSCSPISGHRSVSWYQQTPGQGLQFLFEYFSETQRNKGNFPGRFSGRQFSNSRSEMNVSTLELGDSALYLCASSLAGGPYTDTQYFGPGTRLTVL.

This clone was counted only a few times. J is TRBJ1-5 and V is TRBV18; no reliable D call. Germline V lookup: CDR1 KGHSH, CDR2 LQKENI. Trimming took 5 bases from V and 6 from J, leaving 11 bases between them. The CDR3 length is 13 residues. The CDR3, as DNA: TGTGCCAGCTCATACGGAGTGAGTCAGCCCCAGCATTTT. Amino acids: CASSYGVSQPQHF. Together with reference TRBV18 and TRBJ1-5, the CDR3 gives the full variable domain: NAGVMQNPRHLVRRRGQEARLRCSPMKGHSHVYWYRQLPEEGLKFMVYLQKENIIDESGMPKERFSAEFPKEGPSILRIQQVVRGDSAAYFCASSYGVSQPQHFGDGTRLSIL.

The CDR3: CASSSLGSLDYEQYF. In DNA, the CDR3 is TGTGCCAGCAGCTCCCTCGGGAGTCTAGACTACGAGCAGTACTTC. V is TRBV9 and J is TRBJ2-5; a weak D match, TRBD2 (6 bases). The J call is in doubt because the DNA end fits TRBJ2-7 better. The germline V gene has CDR1 SGDLS and CDR2 YYNGEE. The CDR3 is made up of 15 amino acids.

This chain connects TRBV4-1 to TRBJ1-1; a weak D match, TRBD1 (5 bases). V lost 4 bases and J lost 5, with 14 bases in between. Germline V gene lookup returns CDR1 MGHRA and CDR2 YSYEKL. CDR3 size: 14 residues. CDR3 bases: TGCGCCAGCAGCCGTGACAGAGGAGCGACTGAAGCTTTCTTT. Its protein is CASSRDRGATEAFF.

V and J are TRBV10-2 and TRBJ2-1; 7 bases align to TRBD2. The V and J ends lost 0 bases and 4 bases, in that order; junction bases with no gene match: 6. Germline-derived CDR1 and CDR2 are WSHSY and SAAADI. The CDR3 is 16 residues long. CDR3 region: CASSESPSGTYNEQFF. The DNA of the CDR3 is TGCGCCAGCAGTGAGTCTCCCAGCGGGACTTACAATGAGCAGTTCTTC.

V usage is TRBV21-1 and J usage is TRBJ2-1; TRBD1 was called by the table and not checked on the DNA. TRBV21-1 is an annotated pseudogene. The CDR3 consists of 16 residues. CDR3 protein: CASGRGGVLPCDEQFF. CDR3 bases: TGTGCCAGCGGACGAGGGGGCGTTCTCCCCTGCGATGAGCAGTTCTTC.

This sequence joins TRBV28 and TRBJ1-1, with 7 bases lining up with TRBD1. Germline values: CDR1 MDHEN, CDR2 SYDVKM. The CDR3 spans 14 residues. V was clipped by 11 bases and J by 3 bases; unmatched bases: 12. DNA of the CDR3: TGTGCCGCCCGGGCGGGACAGCCTTACACTGAAGCTTTCTTT. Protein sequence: CAARAGQPYTEAFF.

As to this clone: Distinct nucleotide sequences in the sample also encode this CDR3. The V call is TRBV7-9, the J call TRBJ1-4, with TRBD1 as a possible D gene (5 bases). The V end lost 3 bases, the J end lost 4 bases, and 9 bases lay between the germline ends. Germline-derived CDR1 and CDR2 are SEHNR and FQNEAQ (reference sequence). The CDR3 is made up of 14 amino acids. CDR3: CASSLAQGNEKLFF. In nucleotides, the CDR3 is TGTGCCAGCAGCTTGGCCCAGGGTAATGAAAAACTGTTTTTT.

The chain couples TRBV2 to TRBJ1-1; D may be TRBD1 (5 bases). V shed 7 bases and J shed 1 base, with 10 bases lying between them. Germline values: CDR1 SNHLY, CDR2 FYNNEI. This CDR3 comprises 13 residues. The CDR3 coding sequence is TGTGCCAGCAAGACAGCCTCGAACACTGAAGCTTTCTTT. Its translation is CASKTASNTEAFF.

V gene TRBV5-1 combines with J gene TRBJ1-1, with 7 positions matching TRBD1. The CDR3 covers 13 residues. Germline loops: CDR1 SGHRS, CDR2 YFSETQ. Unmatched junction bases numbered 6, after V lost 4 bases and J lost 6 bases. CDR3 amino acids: CASSKDRSAEAFF. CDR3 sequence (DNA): TGCGCCAGCAGCAAGGACAGGAGCGCTGAAGCTTTCTTT.

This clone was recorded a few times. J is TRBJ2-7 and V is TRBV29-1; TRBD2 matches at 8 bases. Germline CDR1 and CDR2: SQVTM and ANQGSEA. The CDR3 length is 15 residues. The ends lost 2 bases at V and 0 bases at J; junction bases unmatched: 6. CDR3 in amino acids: CSVEYLAGSSYEQYF. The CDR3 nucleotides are TGCAGCGTTGAATACCTAGCGGGTAGCTCCTACGAGCAGTACTTC.

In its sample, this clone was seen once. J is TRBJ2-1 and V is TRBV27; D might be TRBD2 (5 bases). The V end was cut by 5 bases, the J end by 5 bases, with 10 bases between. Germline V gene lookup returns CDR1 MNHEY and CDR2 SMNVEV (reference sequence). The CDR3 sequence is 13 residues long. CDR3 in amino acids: CASSLGLNNEQFF. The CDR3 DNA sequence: TGTGCCAGCAGTCTCGGACTGAACAATGAGCAGTTCTTC.

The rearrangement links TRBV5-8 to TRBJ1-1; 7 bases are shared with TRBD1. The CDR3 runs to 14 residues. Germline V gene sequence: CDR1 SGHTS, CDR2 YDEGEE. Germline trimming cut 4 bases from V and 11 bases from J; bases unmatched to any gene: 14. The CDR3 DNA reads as TGTGCCAGCAGCCTACGGGACAGCCTTGGTCGGGCTTTCTTT. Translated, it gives CASSLRDSLGRAFF.

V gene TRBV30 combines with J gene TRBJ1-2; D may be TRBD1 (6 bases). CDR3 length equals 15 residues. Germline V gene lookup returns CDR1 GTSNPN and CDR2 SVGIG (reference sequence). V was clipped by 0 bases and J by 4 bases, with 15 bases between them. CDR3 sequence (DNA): TGTGCCTGGAGTGTACGAAAAGGGGGTGTCTATGGCTACACCTTC. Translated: CAWSVRKGGVYGYTF.

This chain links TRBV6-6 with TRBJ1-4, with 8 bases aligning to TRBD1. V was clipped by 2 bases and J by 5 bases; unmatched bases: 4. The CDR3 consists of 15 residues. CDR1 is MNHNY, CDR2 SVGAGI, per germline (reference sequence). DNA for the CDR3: TGTGCCAGCAGTTACATACAGGGGGTAAATGAAAAACTGTTTTTT. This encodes CASSYIQGVNEKLFF.

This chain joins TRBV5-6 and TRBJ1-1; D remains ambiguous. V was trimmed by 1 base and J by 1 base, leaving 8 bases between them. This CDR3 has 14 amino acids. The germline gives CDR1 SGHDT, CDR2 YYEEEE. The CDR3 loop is CASSLWPPNTEAFF. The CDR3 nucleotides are TGTGCCAGCAGCTTGTGGCCGCCGAACACTGAAGCTTTCTTT.

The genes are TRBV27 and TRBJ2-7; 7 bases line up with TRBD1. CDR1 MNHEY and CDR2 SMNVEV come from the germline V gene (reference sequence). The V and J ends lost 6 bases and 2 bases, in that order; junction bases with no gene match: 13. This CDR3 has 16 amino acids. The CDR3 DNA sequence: TGTGCCAGCAGACAACGAGGTGTACAGGGGCCCTACGAGCAGTACTTC. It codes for CASRQRGVQGPYEQYF.

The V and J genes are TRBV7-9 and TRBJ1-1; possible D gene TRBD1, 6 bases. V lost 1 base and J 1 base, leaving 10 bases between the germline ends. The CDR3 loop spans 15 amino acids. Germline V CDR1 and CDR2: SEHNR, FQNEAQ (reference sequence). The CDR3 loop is CASSLEGVSNTEAFF. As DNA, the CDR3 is TGTGCCAGCAGCTTAGAGGGGGTGTCGAACACTGAAGCTTTCTTT.

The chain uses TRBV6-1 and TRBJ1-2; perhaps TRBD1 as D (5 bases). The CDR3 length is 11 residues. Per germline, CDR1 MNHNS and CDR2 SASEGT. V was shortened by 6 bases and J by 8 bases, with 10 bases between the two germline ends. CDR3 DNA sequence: TGTGCCAGCAGAAACGGGGGAGGCTACACCTTC. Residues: CASRNGGGYTF.

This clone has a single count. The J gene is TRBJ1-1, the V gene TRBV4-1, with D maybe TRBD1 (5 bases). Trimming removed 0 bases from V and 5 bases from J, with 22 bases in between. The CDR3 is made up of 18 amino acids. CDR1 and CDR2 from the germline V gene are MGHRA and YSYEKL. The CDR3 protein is CASSQDKSRRGSGTEAFF. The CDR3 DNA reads TGCGCCAGCAGCCAAGATAAGTCCCGGAGGGGATCGGGGACTGAAGCTTTCTTT.

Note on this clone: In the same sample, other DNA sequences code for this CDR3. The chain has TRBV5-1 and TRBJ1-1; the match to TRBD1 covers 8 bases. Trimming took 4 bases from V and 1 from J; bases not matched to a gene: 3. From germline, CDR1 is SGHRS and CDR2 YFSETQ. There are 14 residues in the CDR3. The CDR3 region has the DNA TGCGCCAGCAGCCCTGGGACAGGGAACACTGAAGCTTTCTTT. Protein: CASSPGTGNTEAFF.